Below are 32 T cell receptor beta chains sequenced from a single sample in a study of blood T cell repertoires in COVID-19. Profiling relied on immunoSEQ multiplex PCR, and the TCRdb table lists in-frame clones only, not all of them. The table records about 48,000 clones, approximately 80% of them present only once. Sequenced material: peripheral blood. The receptors come from a man in his 70s with acute or convalescent COVID-19.

This sequence joins TRBV10-3 and TRBJ1-1; possible D gene TRBD1, 5 bases. CDR1 is ENHRY and CDR2 is SYGVKD in the germline V gene. This CDR3 has 14 residues. V lost 8 bases, J lost 3 bases, and 16 bases lay in between. CDR3 loop: CAIRESGGDTEAFF. The DNA for the CDR3 is TGTGCCATCCGCGAATCGGGAGGGGACACTGAAGCTTTCTTT.

This chain uses TRBV18 with TRBJ2-1, with 12 bases matching TRBD2. The CDR3 contains 15 residues. The V gene's germline CDR1 is KGHSH and CDR2 LQKENI. The trim removed 3 bases at V and 5 bases at J, leaving 2 bases unmatched. CDR3 coding DNA: TGTGCCAGCTCACCTCGACTAGCGGGAGACAATGAGCAGTTCTTC. Translating gives CASSPRLAGDNEQFF.

The rearrangement joins TRBV2 to TRBJ1-1; no clear D. Deletions cut 6 bases from V and 4 bases from J, with 18 bases between. Germline CDR1 reads SNHLY; CDR2 reads FYNNEI. The CDR3 runs to 15 residues. CDR3 protein: CASRYVSTAGTEAFF. The CDR3 DNA reads TGTGCCAGCAGGTATGTATCCACCGCGGGCACTGAAGCTTTCTTT.

This clone was detected a few times. The chain joins TRBV28 to TRBJ2-7, with 11 bases that match TRBD2. V trimming: 6 bases; J trimming: 0 bases; junction bases outside the gene matches: 7. Germline V gene data show CDR1 as MDHEN and CDR2 as SYDVKM. The CDR3 is made up of 16 amino acids. This CDR3 reads CASRYSSGRSSYEQYF. In DNA form, the CDR3 reads TGTGCCAGCAGGTACTCTAGCGGGAGGAGCTCCTACGAGCAGTACTTC.

The V gene is TRBV7-2, the J gene TRBJ1-3; 9 nucleotides line up with TRBD1. V gave up 1 base and J gave up 0 bases; unmatched junction bases: 7. The germline V gene encodes CDR1 SGHTA and CDR2 FQGNSA. The CDR3 is 18 amino acids. The chain's CDR3 is CASSLDLGQGSSGNTIYF. DNA of the CDR3: TGTGCCAGCAGCTTAGATCTGGGACAGGGCTCCTCTGGAAACACCATATATTTT.

There are a few counts of this clone. This chain connects TRBV3-1 (or the pseudogene TRBV3-2) to TRBJ1-1; maybe TRBD1 (5 bases). Germline V gene data show CDR1 as LGHDT and CDR2 as YNNKEL (reference sequence). V shed 0 bases and J shed 4 bases, with 12 bases lying between them. The CDR3 extends over 15 amino acids. CDR3 bases: TGTGCCAGCAGCCAAGAGGGGACTACGAGCACTGAAGCTTTCTTT. Protein product: CASSQEGTTSTEAFF.

The chain combines TRBV19 with TRBJ1-4; D unclear. The V end lost 3 bases, the J end lost 7 bases, and 12 bases lay between the germline ends. In germline, CDR1 is LNHDA, CDR2 SQIVND (reference sequence). CDR3 size: 14 residues. The CDR3 loop reads CASSIYRPGEKLFF. The CDR3 bases are TGTGCCAGTAGTATCTACCGCCCGGGTGAAAAACTGTTTTTT.

This chain uses TRBV27 with TRBJ1-3; D ambiguous. The CDR3 contains 13 residues. Per the germline V gene, CDR1 is MNHEY and CDR2 is SMNVEV (reference sequence). With 5 bases removed from V and 4 bases from J, the gap between germline ends came to 9 bases. This CDR3 reads CASSTNQGNTIYF. In DNA form, the CDR3 reads TGTGCCAGCAGTACGAATCAGGGAAACACCATATATTTT.

V is TRBV7-2 and J is TRBJ1-2; TRBD1 matches at 7 bases. The ends lost 5 bases at V and 6 bases at J; junction bases unmatched: 18. Germline loops: CDR1 SGHTA, CDR2 FQGNSA. The CDR3 consists of 17 residues. This CDR3 reads CASSQVGTAIKDNGYTF. As DNA, the CDR3 is TGTGCCAGCAGCCAGGTAGGGACAGCGATTAAGGACAATGGCTACACCTTC.

The CDR3: CASSLSSGSNREQFF. CDR3 DNA: TGTGCCAGCAGCTTGAGTAGCGGGAGTAATAGAGAGCAGTTCTTC. The chain joins TRBV7-3 to TRBJ2-1; 9 bases map to TRBD2. Germline CDR1 reads SGHTA; CDR2 reads FQGTGA. This CDR3 has 15 residues. The V gene end was trimmed by 3 bases and the J gene end by 10 bases; junction bases not matched to a gene: 10.

This sequence joins TRBV6-5 and TRBJ1-1; 7 positions agree with TRBD1. The V gene's germline CDR1 is MNHEY and CDR2 SVGAGI. This CDR3 spans 14 amino acids. Losses at the gene ends were 2 bases for V and 1 base for J; bases not matched to a gene: 1. In DNA form, the CDR3 reads TGTGCCAGCAGTTACAACAGGGGGAACACTGAAGCTTTCTTT. Its protein product is CASSYNRGNTEAFF.

This chain connects TRBV5-4 to TRBJ1-3; unclear D gene. Germline V gives CDR1 SGHNT, CDR2 YYREEE (reference sequence). The ends were cut back, 1 base at V and 3 bases at J, with 5 bases in the middle. The CDR3 extends over 13 amino acids. The CDR3 reads CASSLSFGNTIYF. CDR3 nucleotides: TGTGCCAGCAGCTTGTCGTTTGGAAACACCATATATTTT.

The gene calls are TRBV12-3 or TRBV12-4 and TRBJ1-1, with D maybe TRBD1 (6 bases). There are 13 residues in the CDR3. The V end lost 6 bases, the J end lost 10 bases, and 18 bases lay between the germline ends. As DNA, the CDR3 is TGTGCCAGCAGGTCCAACTCAGAAGGGGGAGCTTTCTTT. This gives the protein CASRSNSEGGAFF.

This chain connects TRBV29-1 to TRBJ1-4; D is uncertain. The germline V gene has CDR1 SQVTM and CDR2 ANQGSEA. Between the trimmed V and J ends, which lost 5 bases and 8 bases, there was a span of 15 bases. This CDR3 spans 13 amino acids. CDR3 in DNA: TGCAGCGTTAAGAGGGAGGTTGAAGAAAAACTGTTTTTT. Translation gives CSVKREVEEKLFF.

The chain is built from TRBV4-1 and TRBJ1-5, with D possibly TRBD1 on 6 matching bases. Trimming left V 4 bases short and J 7 bases short, with 14 bases between. Germline V CDR1 and CDR2: MGHRA, YSYEKL. The CDR3 runs to 14 residues. The CDR3 sequence: CASSPDRLWQPQHF. CDR3 DNA: TGCGCCAGCAGCCCTGACAGGTTATGGCAGCCCCAGCATTTT.

The genes are TRBV19 and TRBJ1-4; D possibly corresponds to TRBD1 (5 bases). The CDR3 contains 13 residues. V shed 5 bases and J shed 6 bases, with 10 bases lying between them. Germline CDR1 LNHDA, CDR2 SQIVND (reference sequence). The CDR3 here is CASSPAGHEKLFF. CDR3 coding DNA: TGTGCCAGTAGTCCGGCAGGGCATGAAAAACTGTTTTTT.

This clone was observed once. This chain joins TRBV18 and TRBJ2-7; TRBD1 matches 11 bases. Germline V gene data show CDR1 as KGHSH and CDR2 as LQKENI. The CDR3 extends over 16 amino acids. V lost 3 bases and J lost 3; bases outside the gene matches: 7. The CDR3 reads CASSPGGQGAFYEQYF. For the CDR3, the DNA is TGTGCCAGCTCACCCGGAGGACAGGGGGCTTTCTACGAGCAGTACTTC. Full variable domain (remainder filled in from reference TRBV18 and TRBJ2-7): NAGVMQNPRHLVRRRGQEARLRCSPMKGHSHVYWYRQLPEEGLKFMVYLQKENIIDESGMPKERFSAEFPKEGPSILRIQQVVRGDSAAYFCASSPGGQGAFYEQYFGPGTRLTVT.

V is TRBV27 and J is TRBJ1-6; 7 bases are shared with TRBD1. The germline gives CDR1 MNHEY, CDR2 SMNVEV (reference sequence). The CDR3 totals 12 residues. After removal of 6 bases from V and 10 bases from J, the junction contained 3 bases not matched to a gene. CDR3 region: CASSTGDSPLHF. In DNA, the CDR3 is TGTGCCAGCAGCACAGGGGACTCACCCCTCCACTTT.

The chain employs TRBV7-2 and TRBJ2-7, with a weak D call TRBD2 (6 bases). CDR3 length: 13 residues. Germline V CDR1 and CDR2: SGHTA, FQGNSA. Trimming left V 1 base short and J 9 bases short, with 13 bases between. The CDR3 bases are TGTGCCAGCAGCTTAGGTGTGGGGCGGGGGCAGTACTTC. Translation: CASSLGVGRGQYF.

The sample holds one count of this clone. CDR3 region: CSASTPGGYFGNTIYF. The DNA of the CDR3 is TGCAGTGCTAGTACCCCAGGGGGCTATTTTGGAAACACCATATATTTT. V gene TRBV20-1 combines with J gene TRBJ1-3, with 8 bases matching TRBD1. CDR1 DFQATT and CDR2 SNEGSKA come from the germline V gene (reference sequence). J lost 3 bases, V lost 3 bases, and 10 bases had no gene match. This CDR3 region has 16 residues.

The sample holds one count of this clone. The chain uses TRBV28 and TRBJ1-1; D ambiguous. This CDR3 contains 16 residues. Trimming cost V 6 bases and J 1 base, with 18 bases left between them. Germline CDR1 and CDR2: MDHEN and SYDVKM. This CDR3 is CASSRLWSRRNTEAFF. In nucleotides, the CDR3 is TGTGCCAGCAGCCGCCTCTGGAGCCGAAGGAACACTGAAGCTTTCTTT.

This clone was seen a single time. In DNA, the CDR3 is TGCGCCAGCAGCTACACTAGCGGGAGCGGTTACGAGCAGTACTTC. This encodes CASSYTSGSGYEQYF. The V gene is TRBV5-1, the J gene TRBJ2-7; 11 bases line up with TRBD2. CDR3 size: 15 residues. With V trimmed by 3 bases and J by 4 bases, 6 bases remained unmatched. Looked up from germline, CDR1 is SGHRS and CDR2 is YFSETQ.

This chain joins TRBV19 and TRBJ1-2, with TRBD1 identical over 7 bases. CDR3 length equals 12 residues. Looked up from germline, CDR1 is LNHDA and CDR2 is SQIVND (reference sequence). J was trimmed by 7 bases and V by 4 bases; bases with no gene match: 3. This CDR3 reads CASSTRQGGYTF. As DNA, the CDR3 is TGTGCCAGTAGTACCCGACAGGGTGGCTACACCTTC.

This chain joins TRBV7-2 and TRBJ1-1; TRBD1 matches at 11 bases. The CDR3 runs 14 residues. The V and J ends lost 0 bases and 9 bases, in that order; junction bases with no gene match: 3. Germline assignment: CDR1 SGHTA and CDR2 FQGNSA. The CDR3 reads CASSLAGQGVQAFF. The CDR3 DNA is TGTGCCAGCAGCTTAGCGGGACAGGGGGTGCAAGCTTTCTTT.

The chain links TRBV10-3 to TRBJ1-6; TRBD1 agrees at 8 bases. The germline CDR1 and CDR2 sequences are ENHRY and SYGVKD. The V gene end was trimmed by 10 bases and the J gene end by 2 bases; junction bases not matched to a gene: 4. The CDR3 sequence is 14 residues long. The CDR3 region is CATDRDPYNSPLHF. The CDR3 nucleotides read TGTGCCACGGACAGGGACCCCTATAATTCACCCCTCCACTTT.

J is TRBJ2-2 and V is TRBV9, with D tentatively TRBD2 (6 bases). This CDR3 is 16 amino acids long. Trimming left V 6 bases short and J 7 bases short, with 22 bases between. Germline assignment: CDR1 SGDLS and CDR2 YYNGEE. This CDR3 reads CASNPTRVAGDGELFF. Written as DNA, the CDR3 is TGTGCCAGCAACCCGACTAGAGTAGCAGGAGACGGGGAGCTGTTTTTT. Complete variable domain (other parts from reference TRBV9 and TRBJ2-2): DSGVTQTPKHLITATGQRVTLRCSPRSGDLSVYWYQQSLDQGLQFLIQYYNGEERAKGNILERFSAQQFPDLHSELNLSSLELGDSALYFCASNPTRVAGDGELFFGEGSRLTVL.

The chain is built from TRBV27 and TRBJ1-4, with 9 bases that match TRBD1. The V gene's germline CDR1 is MNHEY and CDR2 SMNVEV (reference sequence). The CDR3 has 15 amino acids. Trimming took 3 bases from V and 14 from J; bases not matched to a gene: 13. The CDR3 DNA sequence: TGTGCCAGCAGTTTCTATGGGCAGGACAGGGGCAGCCTGTTTTTT. This encodes CASSFYGQDRGSLFF.

CDR3 protein: CATSRTSGVTEAFF. DNA for the CDR3: TGTGCCACCAGCAGAACATCAGGGGTCACTGAAGCTTTCTTT. V and J are TRBV15 and TRBJ1-1, with a tentative D call TRBD1 (6 bases). CDR1 is LNHNV and CDR2 is YYDKDF in the germline V gene (reference sequence). Between the trimmed V and J ends, which lost 2 bases and 4 bases, there was a span of 11 bases. There are 14 residues in the CDR3.

This chain joins TRBV9 and TRBJ2-1; 12 nucleotides line up with TRBD2. CDR3 size: 17 residues. CDR1 SGDLS and CDR2 YYNGEE come from the germline V gene. V shed 0 bases, J shed 2 bases, and the junction held 3 bases outside the gene matches. CDR3 bases: TGTGCCAGCAGCGTAGAGTCTAGCGGGGGGGCCTACAATGAGCAGTTCTTC. It yields the protein CASSVESSGGAYNEQFF.

CDR3 nucleotides: TGTGCCAGCAATAGCGGGACCTCCTACAATGAGCAGTTCTTC. It encodes CASNSGTSYNEQFF. The chain uses TRBV5-4 and TRBJ2-1; TRBD2 matches 8 bases. Per germline, CDR1 SGHNT and CDR2 YYREEE (reference sequence). Trimming removed 6 bases from V and 0 bases from J; junction bases left unmatched: 2. The CDR3 runs to 14 residues.

The rearrangement joins TRBV6-6 to TRBJ1-1; 9 bases are a match to TRBD1. Trimming removed 6 bases from V and 5 bases from J; junction bases left unmatched: 7. The CDR3 covers 14 residues. Germline CDR1 is MNHNY and CDR2 is SVGAGI (reference sequence). The CDR3: CASSPGQGRTEAFF. The CDR3 DNA reads TGTGCCAGCAGCCCGGGACAGGGTAGGACTGAAGCTTTCTTT.

J is TRBJ1-1 and V is TRBV7-2; the D gene is possibly TRBD1 (6 bases). Germline CDR1 and CDR2: SGHTA and FQGNSA. V gave up 6 bases and J gave up 4 bases, with 18 bases separating them. The CDR3 is made up of 15 amino acids. Written as DNA, the CDR3 is TGTGCCAGCAGTCTGGACAGCGGTCGGGGCACTGAAGCTTTCTTT. It encodes CASSLDSGRGTEAFF.